These T cell receptor beta chains were read from a single sample in a study of early T cells in non-severe SARS-CoV-2 infection. A single record per CDR3 protein comes from TCRdb applying MiXCR to the 5' RACE reads. Of 30,000 to 40,000 distinct CDR3 sequences listed, less than 6% are singletons. The source was whole blood, collected at baseline. Every receptor here comes from an adult who was a healthcare worker with PCR-confirmed SARS-CoV-2 infection or an uninfected control (not recorded which). Both conserved end residues are part of each CDR3. A D gene is named only where the DNA matches it firmly. Only part of the rows carry a size: once, few, many, or a class if the clone is expanded.

d_call | j_call | v_call | clone_size | cdr3_nt | cdr3_aa
TRBD1 | TRBJ1-6 | TRBV4-1 | . | TGCGCCAGCAGCCAAGGCGGGGGGACAGCGCTGAATTCACCCCTCCACTTT | CASSQGGGTALNSPLHF
TRBD2 | TRBJ2-3 | TRBV11-3 | few | TGTGCCAGCAGCTTTTCTAGCGGGGTAGATACGCAGTATTTT | CASSFSSGVDTQYF
TRBD1 | TRBJ2-1 | TRBV4-2 | many | TGTGCCAGCAGCCGCGACAGGGGGTCCTACAATGAGCAGTTCTTC | CASSRDRGSYNEQFF
. | TRBJ1-1 | TRBV4-3 | many | TGCGCCAGCAGCCAAGAACTCTCCCTGAACACTGAAGCTTTCTTT | CASSQELSLNTEAFF
TRBD2 | TRBJ2-5 | TRBV5-1 | many | TGCGCCAGCAGCTCGCTAGCGGGAGCCATCGGGGAGGAGACCCAGTACTTC | CASSSLAGAIGEETQYF
TRBD1 | TRBJ1-1 | TRBV7-8 | many | TGTGCCAGCAGCTTTGGGACAGGCATGAACACTGAAGCTTTCTTT | CASSFGTGMNTEAFF
TRBD1 | TRBJ1-6 | TRBV27 | . | TGTGCCAGCAGTTTTACAGGGGGGAATTCACCCCTCCACTTT | CASSFTGGNSPLHF
TRBD2 | TRBJ2-3 | TRBV29-1 | many | TGCAGCGTTCAATCTAGCGGGAGGAGCGATACGCAGTATTTT | CSVQSSGRSDTQYF
TRBD2 | TRBJ2-1 | TRBV3-1 | many | TGTGCCAGCAGCCAGGGGACTAGTCGGGACGAGCAGTTCTTC | CASSQGTSRDEQFF
. | TRBJ1-2 | TRBV5-5 | many | TGTGCCAGCAGCTCTCCAGGGGTTGACTATGGCTACACCTTC | CASSSPGVDYGYTF
TRBD2 | TRBJ2-1 | TRBV6-1 | many | TGTGCCAGCACTAGCGGGTTCCCGGGATGGCCCTACAATGAGCAGTTCTTC | CASTSGFPGWPYNEQFF
TRBD2 | TRBJ2-1 | TRBV7-9 | few | TGTGCCAGCAGGCGACTAGCGGGAGTGGGTTCGTACAATGAGCAGTTCTTC | CASRRLAGVGSYNEQFF
TRBD1 | TRBJ2-7 | TRBV20-1 | . | TGCAGTGTTACCGGGACAGTATCCTACGAGCAGTACTTC | CSVTGTVSYEQYF
. | TRBJ2-1 | TRBV4-1 | . | TGCGCCAGCAGCCCAGGAAGTAGTTCCTACAATGAGCAGTTCTTC | CASSPGSSSYNEQFF
. | TRBJ1-6 | TRBV2 | few | TGTGCCAGCAGCCAGGACCCTCGCAAATCACCCCTCCACTTT | CASSQDPRKSPLHF
. | TRBJ1-2 | TRBV12-5 | many | TGTGCTAGTGGTTTGGCAACCGCAACCGGCTACACCTTC | CASGLATATGYTF
TRBD1 | TRBJ2-3 | TRBV29-1 | many | TGCAGCGTAAGGTGGACAGGGGTGGTAGATACGCAGTATTTT | CSVRWTGVVDTQYF
. | TRBJ2-5 | TRBV27 | few | TGTGCCAGCCTCCCCCTCGGGGCGGCCGGGGTGGCCCAGTACTTC | CASLPLGAAGVAQYF
. | TRBJ1-1 | TRBV5-1 | few | TGCGCCAGCAGTTTTGCTCCGCGGGGTGAAGCTTTCTTT | CASSFAPRGEAFF